Detailed here is one TCR beta chain. The junction departs from germline at one end; a sequencing error may be responsible. The length of the CDR3 is 12 residues. Germline CDR1 and CDR2: MNHNS and SASEGT. This specimen comes from a study of blood T cell repertoires in COVID-19. Study context: The origin of the acute and convalescent COVID-19 samples was the United States, Italy and Spain. The cDNA or gDNA used as material had been derived from T cells, B-cell-depleted T cells, or PBMCs.

Original processing notes: Reference gene primers were amplified, and this amplification served to estimate nucleated cell counts. The protocol was immunoSEQ multiplex PCR, while the TCRdb copy is restricted to in-frame clones and leaves out a portion. That table gives V, J and clone size, and the DNA gave D and trimming. The data show 60,000 to 90,000 clones, 84% seen once. The specimen sequenced was peripheral blood. J is TRBJ1-1 and V is TRBV6-1, with D tentatively TRBD1 (6 bases). The TCR comes from a woman aged 50 to 60 with acute or convalescent COVID-19. CDR3 sequence (DNA): TGTGTCAGCAGTGAACAGGGCGCTGAAGCTTTCTTT. Protein: CVSSEQGAEAFF.